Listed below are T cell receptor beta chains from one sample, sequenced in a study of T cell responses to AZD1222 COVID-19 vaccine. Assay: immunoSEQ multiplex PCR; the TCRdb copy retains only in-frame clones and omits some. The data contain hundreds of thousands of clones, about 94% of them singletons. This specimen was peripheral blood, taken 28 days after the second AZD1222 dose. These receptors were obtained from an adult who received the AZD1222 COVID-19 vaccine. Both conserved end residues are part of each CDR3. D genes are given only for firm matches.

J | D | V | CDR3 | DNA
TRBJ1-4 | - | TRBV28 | CASSLKFEKLFF | TGTGCCAGCAGTTTAAAGTTTGAAAAACTGTTTTTT
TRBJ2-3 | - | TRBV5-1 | CASSLVRRSGIGDTQYF | TGCGCCAGCAGCTTGGTACGGAGGTCAGGGATTGGAGATACGCAGTATTTT
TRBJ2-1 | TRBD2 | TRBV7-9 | CASSLQLADNEQFF | TGTGCCAGCAGCTTACAACTAGCGGACAATGAGCAGTTCTTC
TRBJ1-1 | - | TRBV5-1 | CASSLGAEPTEAFF | TGCGCCAGCAGCTTGGGGGCTGAGCCCACTGAAGCTTTCTTT
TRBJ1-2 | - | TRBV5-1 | CASSPEPSGGYTF | TGCGCCAGCAGCCCGGAACCTTCCGGTGGCTACACCTTC
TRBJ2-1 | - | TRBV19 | CASSMTANEQFF | TGTGCCAGTAGTATGACTGCCAATGAGCAGTTCTTC
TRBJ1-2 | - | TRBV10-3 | CAISELLNYGYTF | TGTGCCATCAGTGAGCTGCTTAACTATGGCTACACCTTC
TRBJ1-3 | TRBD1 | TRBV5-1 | CASSPGTDPYSSGNTIYF | TGCGCCAGCAGCCCCGGGACAGATCCCTACAGCTCTGGAAACACCATATATTTT
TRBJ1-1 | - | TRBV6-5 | CASSRGGALNTEAFF | TGTGCCAGCAGCCGGGGGGGGGCGCTGAACACTGAAGCTTTCTTT
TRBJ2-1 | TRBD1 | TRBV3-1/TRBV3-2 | CASSLGWTGDNEQFF | TGTGCCAGCAGCCTGGGGTGGACAGGTGACAATGAGCAGTTCTTC
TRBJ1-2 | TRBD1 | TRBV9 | CASSVGDSYGYTF | TGTGCCAGCAGCGTTGGGGACAGCTATGGCTACACCTTC
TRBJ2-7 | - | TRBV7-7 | CASSLGQGREQYF | TGTGCCAGCAGCTTAGGCCAGGGGCGAGAGCAGTACTTC
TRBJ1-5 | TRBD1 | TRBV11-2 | CASSRQGRNQPQHF | TGTGCCAGCAGCCGACAGGGTAGAAATCAGCCCCAGCATTTT
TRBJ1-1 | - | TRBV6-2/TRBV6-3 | CASSYPRTEEMNTEAFF | TGTGCCAGCAGTTACCCGAGGACAGAAGAGATGAACACTGAAGCTTTCTTT
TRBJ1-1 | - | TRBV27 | CASNRAGAVTEAFF | TGTGCCAGCAATAGGGCAGGGGCAGTTACTGAAGCTTTCTTT
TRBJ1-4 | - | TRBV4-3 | CASSHNRVTNEKLFF | TGCGCCAGCAGCCATAACAGGGTAACTAATGAAAAACTGTTTTTT